The 24 T cell receptor beta chains below were found in one sample sequenced in a study of shared clonotypes between healthy human individuals. Assay used: immunoSEQ multiplex PCR; TCRdb lists only in-frame clones, some missing. In the table there are 550,000 to 850,000 clones, around 70% of which are singletons. The sample taken for sequencing was memory CD4+ T cells sorted from blood. Subset here: CD45RA-negative fraction. These receptor sequences come from a woman aged 25 to 39 in good health.

The chain employs TRBV18 and TRBJ2-4; D not certain. Trimming left V 2 bases short and J 7 bases short, with 18 bases between. Germline CDR1 reads KGHSH; CDR2 reads LQKENI. The CDR3 spans 16 residues. Here the CDR3 reads CASSPSASLKSNIQYF. The CDR3, as DNA: TGTGCCAGCTCACCATCGGCCAGTCTTAAGTCCAACATTCAGTACTTC. The whole variable domain, filled in from reference TRBV18 and TRBJ2-4, reads NAGVMQNPRHLVRRRGQEARLRCSPMKGHSHVYWYRQLPEEGLKFMVYLQKENIIDESGMPKERFSAEFPKEGPSILRIQQVVRGDSAAYFCASSPSASLKSNIQYFGAGTRLSVL.

This chain connects TRBV30 to TRBJ2-5; perhaps D is TRBD1 or TRBD2 (5 bases each). Trimming took off 5 bases at V and 3 bases at J, with 16 bases between the two ends. This CDR3 contains 14 residues. Germline V lookup: CDR1 GTSNPN, CDR2 SVGIG (reference sequence). CDR3 sequence reads: CAWGDPGEKETQYF. CDR3 sequence (DNA): TGTGCCTGGGGGGACCCCGGAGAGAAAGAGACCCAGTACTTC.

As concerns this clone: Other DNA sequences of this sample code for an identical CDR3. The rearrangement uses TRBV10-3 and TRBJ2-3, with D possibly TRBD2 on 6 matching bases. Trimming removed 3 bases at V and 1 base at J, with 11 bases between. Germline lookup yields CDR1 ENHRY and CDR2 SYGVKD. The CDR3 runs to 15 residues. The CDR3 DNA reads TGTGCCATCAGTGACCAGGGAGGAGGCACAGATACGCAGTATTTT. Amino acid sequence: CAISDQGGGTDTQYF.

The count of this clone is one. This chain uses TRBV29-1 with TRBJ1-2; D gene unclear. The CDR3 consists of 12 residues. Trimming cost V 5 bases and J 7 bases, with 14 bases left between them. The V gene's germline CDR1 is SQVTM and CDR2 ANQGSEA. The CDR3 DNA sequence: TGCAGCGTTTTTTTACAAGACCTTGGCTACACCTTC. It is translated as CSVFLQDLGYTF.

This chain uses TRBV6-5 with TRBJ2-5; either TRBD1 or TRBD2 may fit D (5 bases each). With 1 base removed from V and 5 bases from J, the gap between germline ends came to 14 bases. Germline V gives CDR1 MNHEY, CDR2 SVGAGI. The CDR3 totals 15 residues. The CDR3, as DNA: TGTGCCAGCAGTTACTTTGACTACAACAGGGAGACCCAGTACTTC. Translation gives CASSYFDYNRETQYF.

This clone was counted only a few times. The V gene is TRBV7-6, the J gene TRBJ2-5; unclear D gene. CDR3 size: 11 residues. V lost 2 bases, J lost 6 bases, and 4 bases lay in between. In germline, CDR1 is SGHVS, CDR2 FNYEAQ. CDR3 in amino acids: CASSLSQTQYF. The CDR3 DNA reads TGTGCCAGCAGCTTATCCCAGACCCAGTACTTC.

The V call is TRBV6-1, the J call TRBJ1-5; 8 positions agree with TRBD1. The CDR3 is 14 residues long. Trimming took 3 bases from V and 7 from J; bases not matched to a gene: 5. Germline CDR1 is MNHNS and CDR2 is SASEGT. The CDR3 loop is CASSEDRDGQPQHF. The CDR3 coding sequence is TGTGCCAGCAGTGAGGACAGGGATGGACAGCCCCAGCATTTT.

The rearrangement uses TRBV7-3 and TRBJ2-1; D is possibly TRBD1 or TRBD2 (5 bases each). Trimming took 0 bases from V and 10 from J, leaving 16 bases between them. The CDR3 runs 15 residues. Germline lookup yields CDR1 SGHTA and CDR2 FQGTGA. The CDR3 DNA sequence: TGTGCCAGCAGCTTAACCGGGGCCCCCGATGTCGAGCAGTTCTTC. It yields the protein CASSLTGAPDVEQFF.

The rearrangement links TRBV6-5 to TRBJ2-3; D remains unclear. The CDR3 has 12 residues. V lost 6 bases and J lost 6, with 10 bases in between. The V gene's germline CDR1 is MNHEY and CDR2 SVGAGI. The CDR3 reads CASSQTSDTQYF. The CDR3 DNA is TGTGCCAGCAGCCAGACCAGTGATACGCAGTATTTT.

Only a few counts were recorded for this clone. The gene calls are TRBV27 and TRBJ2-3; D ambiguous. V lost 5 bases and J 6 bases, leaving 15 bases between the germline ends. The CDR3 totals 14 residues. The germline CDR1 and CDR2 sequences are MNHEY and SMNVEV (reference sequence). CDR3 loop: CASSPRIMSDTQYF. In nucleotides, the CDR3 is TGTGCCAGCAGTCCCCGGATTATGTCCGATACGCAGTATTTT.

A single count supports this clone. The genes are TRBV30 and TRBJ2-5; possible D gene TRBD2, 6 bases. The assigned J gene may be wrong: the sequence end matches TRBJ2-7 better. The CDR3 consists of 15 residues. Germline CDR1 GTSNPN, CDR2 SVGIG (reference sequence). DNA for the CDR3: TGTGCCTGGAGGACGTGGAGGGAGGAAAGCTACGAGCAGTACTTC. It translates to CAWRTWREESYEQYF.

With regard to this clone: Other nucleotide sequences from this sample produce the same CDR3. The J gene is TRBJ1-2, the V gene TRBV19, with 7 bases lining up with TRBD1. Unmatched junction bases numbered 4, after V lost 4 bases and J lost 2 bases. Germline lookup yields CDR1 LNHDA and CDR2 SQIVND (reference sequence). CDR3 size: 14 residues. The CDR3 spells CASSTGTENYGYTF. In nucleotides, the CDR3 is TGTGCCAGTAGTACCGGGACAGAAAACTATGGCTACACCTTC. The whole variable domain, filled in from reference TRBV19 and TRBJ1-2, reads DGGITQSPKYLFRKEGQNVTLSCEQNLNHDAMYWYRQDPGQGLRLIYYSQIVNDFQKGDIAEGYSVSREKKESFPLTVTSAQKNPTAFYLCASSTGTENYGYTFGSGTRLTVV.

This chain uses TRBV19 with TRBJ1-5; D uncertain. The CDR3 loop spans 16 amino acids. The V end was cut by 3 bases, the J end by 1 base, with 13 bases between. Germline V gene data show CDR1 as LNHDA and CDR2 as SQIVND (reference sequence). CDR3 sequence (DNA): TGTGCCAGTAGTATGTGGCCGGGAGAAAGCAATCAGCCCCAGCATTTT. Its translation is CASSMWPGESNQPQHF.

V usage is TRBV28 and J usage is TRBJ1-3; D uncertain. From germline, CDR1 is MDHEN and CDR2 SYDVKM. CDR3 length equals 15 residues. The V gene lost 2 bases and the J gene lost 0 bases, with 8 bases spanning the gap. The CDR3 here is CASSLRPRSGNTIYF. CDR3 sequence (DNA): TGTGCCAGCAGTTTAAGGCCTCGCTCTGGAAACACCATATATTTT.

This chain joins TRBV2 and TRBJ2-1; 8 positions match TRBD2. This CDR3 is built from 15 residues. V lost 7 bases to trimming and J lost 0 bases; unmatched junction nucleotides: 5. Germline V gene data show CDR1 as SNHLY and CDR2 as FYNNEI. The CDR3 region is CASMREVSSYNEQFF. CDR3 DNA sequence: TGTGCCAGCATGCGGGAGGTCAGCTCCTACAATGAGCAGTTCTTC. The full variable domain, its missing parts supplied by reference TRBV2 and TRBJ2-1, is EPEVTQTPSHQVTQMGQEVILRCVPISNHLYFYWYRQILGQKVEFLVSFYNNEISEKSEIFDDQFSVERPDGSNFTLKIRSTKLEDSAMYFCASMREVSSYNEQFFGPGTRLTVL.

This clone was detected a few times. The chain recombines TRBV15 with TRBJ2-5; D not resolved. V dropped 3 bases and J dropped 5 bases, with 16 bases sitting between them. Germline V gene lookup returns CDR1 LNHNV and CDR2 YYDKDF (reference sequence). The CDR3 is 15 residues long. The DNA of the CDR3 is TGTGCCACCAGCAGGGATTGGACCGATTGGGAGACCCAGTACTTC. Translation gives CATSRDWTDWETQYF.

The chain joins TRBV2 to TRBJ1-1; 7 nucleotides match TRBD1. The germline V gene has CDR1 SNHLY and CDR2 FYNNEI. The CDR3 has 15 amino acids. V dropped 6 bases and J dropped 0; count of bases not matched to a gene: 7. CDR3 DNA sequence: TGTGCCAGCAGAGCGCGGGACAGAATGAACACTGAAGCTTTCTTT. Translated, it gives CASRARDRMNTEAFF.

V is TRBV7-9 and J is TRBJ1-1; unclear D gene. Germline V gene data show CDR1 as SEHNR and CDR2 as FQNEAQ (reference sequence). With 4 bases removed from V and 4 bases from J, the gap between germline ends came to 10 bases. The CDR3 extends over 13 amino acids. The CDR3 spells CASSSSSSTEAFF. The CDR3 DNA follows: TGTGCCAGCAGCTCTTCAAGTTCCACTGAAGCTTTCTTT.

The chain links TRBV15 to TRBJ2-7; 9 bases line up with TRBD2. Germline values: CDR1 LNHNV, CDR2 YYDKDF (reference sequence). This CDR3 has 17 residues. V lost 0 bases to trimming and J lost 7 bases; unmatched junction nucleotides: 13. In nucleotides, the CDR3 is TGTGCCACCAGCAGAGATGGGGCTAGCGGGAACCCGGGGGAGCAGTACTTC. It yields the protein CATSRDGASGNPGEQYF. The full variable domain, completed using reference TRBV15 and TRBJ2-7, is DAMVIQNPRYQVTQFGKPVTLSCSQTLNHNVMYWYQQKSSQAPKLLFHYYDKDFNNEADTPDNFQSRRPNTSFCFLDIRSPGLGDTAMYLCATSRDGASGNPGEQYFGPGTRLTVT.

This CDR3 is CASRGAGDTGELFF. In DNA form, the CDR3 reads TGTGCCAGCAGGGGTGCGGGGGACACCGGGGAGCTGTTTTTT. The chain joins TRBV25-1 to TRBJ2-2; 7 bases align to TRBD2. The junction had 4 bases not matched to a gene; V was cut back by 6 bases and J by 3 bases. The CDR3 totals 14 residues. The germline V gene encodes CDR1 MGHDK and CDR2 SYGVNS.

The CDR3 DNA is TGTGCCAGCAGCGTACTGGTAGACAATGAGCAGTTCTTC. The encoded protein is CASSVLVDNEQFF. This chain connects TRBV9 to TRBJ2-1; D is undetermined. This CDR3 is built from 13 residues. V was pared by 1 base and J by 5 bases, with 7 bases between. Looked up from germline, CDR1 is SGDLS and CDR2 is YYNGEE.

The chain couples TRBV28 to TRBJ1-5, with D unresolved. Trimming removed 3 bases from V and 3 bases from J, with 9 bases in between. Per the germline V gene, CDR1 is MDHEN and CDR2 is SYDVKM. The CDR3 has 14 amino acids. The CDR3 DNA reads as TGTGCCAGCAGTTTTGACGGCTACAATCAGCCCCAGCATTTT. Translating gives CASSFDGYNQPQHF.

The chain couples TRBV2 to TRBJ2-1, with D possibly matching TRBD1 (6 bases). This CDR3 region has 15 residues. Per the germline V gene, CDR1 is SNHLY and CDR2 is FYNNEI. Trimming took 5 bases from V and 4 from J, leaving 15 bases between them. In DNA form, the CDR3 reads TGTGCCAGCAGTTCCGGGACACGGGATTACAATGAGCAGTTCTTC. Translating gives CASSSGTRDYNEQFF.

On this clone itself: It may be a read error: a sequence one base away is much more abundant. The sample contains more than one DNA sequence encoding this CDR3. The gene calls are TRBV6-6 and TRBJ1-5; D gene uncertain. The ends were cut back, 2 bases at V and 4 bases at J, with 6 bases in the middle. CDR1 is MNHNY and CDR2 is SVGAGI in the germline V gene (reference sequence). The CDR3 has 13 residues. The CDR3 protein is CASSYGSNQPQHF. The CDR3, as DNA: TGTGCCAGCAGTTACGGGAGTAATCAGCCCCAGCATTTT.